Listed below are T cell receptor beta chains from one sample, sequenced in a study of cytomegalovirus exposure and HLA in healthy donors. Clones were read by immunoSEQ multiplex PCR, and TCRdb kept only the in-frame ones, dropping some. The profile covers about 120,000 clones, with 60% to 70% appearing a single time and more than 8% taken by the ten largest. Sequenced input: PBMCs. The origin of the receptors is a middle-aged woman in good health and CMV-seropositive. The CDR3 runs from the conserved cysteine through the conserved F or W. D genes are given only for firm matches. Not all rows give a size; the values are once, few, many and, for expanded clones, a class.

j_call,clone_size,v_call,d_call,cdr3_nt,cdr3_aa
TRBJ1-4,NA,TRBV28,TRBD1,TGTGCCAGCAGTGACGCCGGGACAGGGACTGAAAAACTGTTTTTT,CASSDAGTGTEKLFF
TRBJ2-3,NA,TRBV27,TRBD2,TGTGCCAGCAGTTGGGGACTAGCGGGAGTGCCAGATACGCAGTATTTT,CASSWGLAGVPDTQYF
TRBJ2-7,NA,TRBV19,NA,TGTGCCACCCAGCCGGGACAAACCTCCTACGAGCAGTACTTC,CATQPGQTSYEQYF
TRBJ1-1,NA,TRBV19,TRBD1,TGTGCCAGTAGTTTAGACAGGGCCATGAACACTGAAGCTTTCTTT,CASSLDRAMNTEAFF
TRBJ2-7,few,TRBV15,NA,TGTGCCACCAGACGTACCGGGTCAAAATACGAGCAGTACTTC,CATRRTGSKYEQYF
TRBJ1-4,few,TRBV19,TRBD1,TGTGCCAGTGGGGACAGGGGAGATGAAAAACTGTTTTTT,CASGDRGDEKLFF
TRBJ2-1,NA,TRBV7-2,NA,TGTGCCAGCAGCTTATCTTTATATGAGCAGTTCTTC,CASSLSLYEQFF
TRBJ1-2,few,TRBV11-2,TRBD1,TGTGCCAGCAGCTCATTCCTAGGGCGACAGGGGACTAACTATGGCTACACCTTC,CASSSFLGRQGTNYGYTF
TRBJ2-5,NA,TRBV29-1,TRBD1,TGCAGCGTTGAGGGACAGGGCGGAGAGACCCAGTACTTC,CSVEGQGGETQYF
TRBJ2-7,NA,TRBV28,NA,TGTGCCAGCAGTTTAGGGCTAGAGGGCGACGAGCAGTACTTC,CASSLGLEGDEQYF
TRBJ1-1,NA,TRBV15,NA,TGTGCCACCAGCAGGGGGGGGTGGAGGAACACTGAAGCTTTCTTT,CATSRGGWRNTEAFF
TRBJ2-1,few,TRBV9,NA,TGTGCCAGCAGTAGACTTCTAGCGAACCCCAATGAGCAGTTCTTC,CASSRLLANPNEQFF
TRBJ2-7,NA,TRBV5-1,NA,TGCGCCAGCATGTTAGACTCCAGCTCCTACGAGCAGTACTTC,CASMLDSSSYEQYF
TRBJ2-6,NA,TRBV7-9,NA,TGTGCCAGCAGCTTAGGACAGGCTGGGGCCAACGTCCTGACTTTC,CASSLGQAGANVLTF
TRBJ1-2,NA,TRBV6-5,NA,TGTGCCAGCAGAACGGGGGGCGGCTACACCTTC,CASRTGGGYTF
TRBJ1-2,few,TRBV11-2,NA,TGTGCCAGCAGCAGAAGACCAGGGCAAGGCTATGGCTACACCTTC,CASSRRPGQGYGYTF
TRBJ2-5,NA,TRBV7-6,NA,TGTGCCAGCAGCTTCATTTCTGGGGTAGCGTCCCCGCGGACCCAGTACTTC,CASSFISGVASPRTQYF
TRBJ2-4,NA,TRBV19,TRBD2,TGTGCCAGTAGTATATCGTGGGGGGGAGCCAAAAACATTCAGTACTTC,CASSISWGGAKNIQYF
TRBJ2-7,few,TRBV11-2,TRBD1,TGTGCCAGCAGCTCAGGGACAGGTTACTACGAGCAGTACTTC,CASSSGTGYYEQYF
TRBJ1-2,NA,TRBV7-9,TRBD1,TGTGCCAGCAGCTTAGGCGGGACAGGCCCTCATGGCTACACCTTC,CASSLGGTGPHGYTF
TRBJ1-4,NA,TRBV6-6,TRBD1,TGTGCCAGCAGAGCCGGGACAGAAAATGAAAAACTGTTTTTT,CASRAGTENEKLFF
TRBJ1-1,NA,TRBV18,NA,TGTGCCAGCTCAAAGGCAGGGCGAACTGAAGCTTTCTTT,CASSKAGRTEAFF
TRBJ1-5,NA,TRBV27,NA,TGTGCCAGCAGTTCCGGACCGGGAAATCAGCCCCAACATTTT,CASSSGPGNQPQHF
TRBJ2-5,NA,TRBV15,TRBD1,TGTGCCACCAGCGCTCTTCACAGGGGAGAGACCCAGTACTTC,CATSALHRGETQYF
TRBJ1-3,NA,TRBV28,NA,TGTGCCAGCAGTAACCGGGACAACTTCTACTCTGGAAACACCATATATTTT,CASSNRDNFYSGNTIYF
TRBJ2-7,NA,TRBV18,TRBD1,TGTGCCAGCTCACCAGACAGGGGCCACACCTACGAGCAGTACTTC,CASSPDRGHTYEQYF
TRBJ2-7,NA,TRBV28,NA,TGTGCCAGCAGTTTAGGACTATTAGAGCAGTACTTC,CASSLGLLEQYF
TRBJ2-3,NA,TRBV7-3,TRBD2,TGTGCCAGCAGCCCAGGAACTAGCGATGGCACAGATACGCAGTATTTT,CASSPGTSDGTDTQYF
TRBJ1-2,NA,TRBV10-3,TRBD1,TGTGCCATCAGTGTAGGGACAGTGGACTACACCTTC,CAISVGTVDYTF
TRBJ2-7,NA,TRBV4-3,TRBD1,TGCGCCAGCAGCCCGAAGATCCGCTTCGGGACAGGGGGCAACGAGCAGTACTTC,CASSPKIRFGTGGNEQYF
TRBJ1-2,NA,TRBV7-2,NA,TGTGCCAGCAGCACCGGACGGACTGATGGCTACACCTTC,CASSTGRTDGYTF
TRBJ2-7,NA,TRBV7-9,NA,TGTGCCAGCACCGGGGAGGAGAGGACGAGTTCCTACGAGCAGTACTTC,CASTGEERTSSYEQYF
TRBJ2-4,few,TRBV4-1,TRBD1,TGCGCCAGCAGCCAAGCATCGTACGGGACAGAAATTCAGTACTTC,CASSQASYGTEIQYF
TRBJ2-7,NA,TRBV6-5,NA,TGTGCCAGCAGTTACGAATTCGGGGAAGCGGCCTACGAGCAGTACTTC,CASSYEFGEAAYEQYF
TRBJ2-1,once,TRBV15,TRBD1,TGTGCCACCAGCAGTCGGACAGGGTTGGATGAGCAGTTCTTC,CATSSRTGLDEQFF
TRBJ2-6,NA,TRBV4-2,NA,TGTGCCAGCAGCCAACCCGGAGCGCCTGGGGCCAACGTCCTGACTTTC,CASSQPGAPGANVLTF
TRBJ2-7,few,TRBV9,NA,TGTGCCAGCAGCGTGGCGACAGCGGGCGAGCAGTACTTC,CASSVATAGEQYF
TRBJ2-7,once,TRBV28,NA,TGTGCCAGCACCTCTGGGGCGGTAAGCTCCTACGAGCAGTACTTC,CASTSGAVSSYEQYF
TRBJ2-7,NA,TRBV11-1,TRBD2,TGTGCCAGCAGCGGCCTAGGACTAGCGGGAGACTACGAGCAGTACTTC,CASSGLGLAGDYEQYF
TRBJ2-3,NA,TRBV5-1,NA,TGCGCCAGCAGCCAGACAGTCTCCACAGATACGCAGTATTTT,CASSQTVSTDTQYF
TRBJ1-1,NA,TRBV5-6,TRBD1,TGTGCCAGCAGCTTGGCCAGGGGGCAAAGAAACATGAACACTGAAGCTTTCTTT,CASSLARGQRNMNTEAFF
TRBJ1-1,once,TRBV27,NA,TGTGCCAGCGCGACAGCCCGAACCACTGAAGCTTTCTTT,CASATARTTEAFF
TRBJ2-5,NA,TRBV28,TRBD2,TGTGCCAGCAGTTCCCAACCTAGACTAGCAGACCAAGAGACCCAGTACTTC,CASSSQPRLADQETQYF
TRBJ1-2,NA,TRBV7-9,TRBD1,TGTGCCAGCAGCTCGGAGAACAGGGGGTTGTTTTATGGCTACACCTTC,CASSSENRGLFYGYTF
TRBJ2-3,once,TRBV10-3,TRBD1,TGTGCCATCAGTGATAGAGGGGGCAACACAGATACGCAGTATTTT,CAISDRGGNTDTQYF
TRBJ2-2,NA,TRBV7-2,NA,TGTGCCAGCAGCTTCCGGACTTTCACCGGGGAGCTGTTTTTT,CASSFRTFTGELFF
TRBJ1-2,NA,TRBV28,NA,TGTGCCAGCGGCCGGGACACGAGTAACTATGGCTACACCTTC,CASGRDTSNYGYTF
TRBJ2-1,NA,TRBV5-1,TRBD2,TGCGCCAGCAGCTGGAGCGGGGGGGGTGAGCAGTTCTTC,CASSWSGGGEQFF
TRBJ2-3,NA,TRBV28,TRBD2,TGTGCCAGCAGCTCAACGGGAGGACTCACAGATACGCAGTATTTT,CASSSTGGLTDTQYF
TRBJ1-2,NA,TRBV7-9,NA,TGTGCCAGCAGCTTCGGCGCGGATGGCTACACCTTC,CASSFGADGYTF
TRBJ2-1,NA,TRBV5-1,TRBD2,TGCGCCAGCAGCCCGGGACTAGCGGAGTACAATGAGCAGTTCTTC,CASSPGLAEYNEQFF
TRBJ2-2,NA,TRBV9,NA,TGTGCCAGCAGCGTCGGGAACACCGGGGAGCTGTTTTTT,CASSVGNTGELFF
TRBJ1-2,NA,TRBV29-1,TRBD1,TGCAGCGTTGAAATTTGGTCGGGCCGGGACAGGGGTCTCTATGGCTACACCTTC,CSVEIWSGRDRGLYGYTF